This T cell receptor (beta chain) was captured in a study of OX40 agonist ivuxolimab in advanced cancers. Study-level information: The treatment was a fully human IgG2 OX40 agonist, ivuxolimab. Earlier anti-PD-1, anti-PD-L1 or anti-CTLA-4 therapy was permitted; over 35% had received some. Broader study findings: Expanded clones belonging to CD8+ T cells outnumbered, on average, those of CD4+. Both blood CD4+ and CD8+ T cells showed clonal growth by week 6 at 0.1 to 3.0 mg/kg.

Assay: immunoSEQ multiplex PCR; the TCRdb copy retains only in-frame clones and omits some. Of about 93,000 clones in the sample, 92% are singletons; the top ten hold roughly 0.5%. This CDR3 has 16 residues. Germline CDR1 reads KGHSH; CDR2 reads LQKENI. V lost 1 base, J lost 0 bases, and 10 bases lay in between. In regard to this clone: Its antigen is unidentified.

V is TRBV18 and J is TRBJ2-1; maybe TRBD2 (5 bases). This clonotype was sampled from an adult with an advanced solid tumor such as melanoma, head and neck, liver or kidney cancer. The material was CD4+ or CD8+ T cells sorted from blood, obtained in a trial of the OX40 agonist ivuxolimab. CDR3 protein: CASSPLPAASYNEQFF. For the CDR3, the DNA is TGTGCCAGCTCACCACTTCCAGCGGCCTCCTACAATGAGCAGTTCTTC.